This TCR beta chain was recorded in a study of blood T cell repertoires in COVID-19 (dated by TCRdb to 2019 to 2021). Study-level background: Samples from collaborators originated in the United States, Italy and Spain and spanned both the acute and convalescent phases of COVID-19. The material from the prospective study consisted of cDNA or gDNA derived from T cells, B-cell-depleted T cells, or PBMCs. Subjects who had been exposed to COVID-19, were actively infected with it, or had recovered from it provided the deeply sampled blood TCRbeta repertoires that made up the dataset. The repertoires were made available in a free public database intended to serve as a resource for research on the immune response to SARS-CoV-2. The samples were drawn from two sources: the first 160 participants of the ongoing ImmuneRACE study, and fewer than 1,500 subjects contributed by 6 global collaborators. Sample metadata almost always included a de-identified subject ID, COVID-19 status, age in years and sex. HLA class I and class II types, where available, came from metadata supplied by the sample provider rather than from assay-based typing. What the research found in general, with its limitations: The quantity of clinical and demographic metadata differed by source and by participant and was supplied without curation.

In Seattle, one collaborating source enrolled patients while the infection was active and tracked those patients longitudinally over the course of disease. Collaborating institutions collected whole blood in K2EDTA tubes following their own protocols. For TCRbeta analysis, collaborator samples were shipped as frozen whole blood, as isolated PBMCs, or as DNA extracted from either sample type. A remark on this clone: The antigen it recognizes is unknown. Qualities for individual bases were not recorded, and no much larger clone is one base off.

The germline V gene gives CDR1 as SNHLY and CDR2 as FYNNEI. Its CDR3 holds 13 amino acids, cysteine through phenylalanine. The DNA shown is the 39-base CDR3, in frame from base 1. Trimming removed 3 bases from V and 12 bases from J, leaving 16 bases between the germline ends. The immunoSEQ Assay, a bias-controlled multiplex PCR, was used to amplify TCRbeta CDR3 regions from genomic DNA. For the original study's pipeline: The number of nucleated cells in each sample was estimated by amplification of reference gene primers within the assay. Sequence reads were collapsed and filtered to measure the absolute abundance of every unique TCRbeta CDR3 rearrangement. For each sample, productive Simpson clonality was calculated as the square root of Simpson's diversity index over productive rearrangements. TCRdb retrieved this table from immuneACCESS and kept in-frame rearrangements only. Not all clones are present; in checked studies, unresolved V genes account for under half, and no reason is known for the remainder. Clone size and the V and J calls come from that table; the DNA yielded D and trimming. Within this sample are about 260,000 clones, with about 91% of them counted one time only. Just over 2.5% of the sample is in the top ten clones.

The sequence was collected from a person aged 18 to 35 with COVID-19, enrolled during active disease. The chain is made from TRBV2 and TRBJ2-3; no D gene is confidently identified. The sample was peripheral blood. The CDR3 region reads CASSDVSLELQYF. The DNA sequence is TGTGCCAGCAGTGACGTAAGCTTGGAGTTACAGTATTTT.